These 30 T cell receptor beta chains were all obtained from the same sample, sequenced in a study of CD8+ T cells in alopecia areata. RNA extraction was followed by reverse transcription into cDNA, which acted as the sequencing template. The protocol was immunoSEQ multiplex PCR, while the TCRdb copy is restricted to in-frame clones and leaves out a portion. The sample contains hundreds of thousands of clones, 50% to 65% of which appear only once. The sample consisted of CD4+ T cells sorted from blood, taken at week 0. Receptors were obtained from a human donor with alopecia areata.

V is TRBV6-1 and J is TRBJ1-1; D gene unclear. Germline V CDR1 and CDR2: MNHNS, SASEGT. The V gene lost 5 bases and the J gene lost 0 bases, with 7 bases spanning the gap. The CDR3 loop spans 13 amino acids. CDR3 protein: CASSWTVNTEAFF. In DNA form, the CDR3 reads TGTGCCAGCAGTTGGACGGTGAACACTGAAGCTTTCTTT.

V gene TRBV30 combines with J gene TRBJ2-6, with TRBD1 matching 9 bases. V gave up 3 bases and J gave up 4 bases; unmatched junction bases: 4. Germline CDR1 GTSNPN, CDR2 SVGIG (reference sequence). CDR3 length equals 15 residues. In DNA, the CDR3 is TGTGCCTGGAGGGACAGGGGTCTGGGGGCCAACGTCCTGACTTTC. Its translation is CAWRDRGLGANVLTF.

V gene TRBV5-4 combines with J gene TRBJ2-7; D not resolved. The germline CDR1 and CDR2 sequences are SGHNT and YYREEE (reference sequence). V was cut by 4 bases and J by 5 bases, with 13 bases left in between. The CDR3 has 13 residues. DNA for the CDR3: TGTGCCAGCAGCCTTCGATTTAGCAACGAGCAGTACTTC. The encoded protein is CASSLRFSNEQYF.

The CDR3 coding sequence is TGCAGCGTTGACGACGGCTCTGCTGGAAACACCATATATTTT. It specifies CSVDDGSAGNTIYF. The chain has TRBV29-1 and TRBJ1-3, with unresolved D. The ends were cut back, 3 bases at V and 2 bases at J, with 11 bases in the middle. The V gene's germline CDR1 is SQVTM and CDR2 ANQGSEA. This CDR3 comprises 14 residues. Full variable domain (missing parts from reference TRBV29-1 and TRBJ1-3): SAVISQKPSRDICQRGTSLTIQCQVDSQVTMMFWYRQQPGQSLTLIATANQGSEATYESGFVIDKFPISRPNLTFSTLTVSNMSPEDSSIYLCSVDDGSAGNTIYFGEGSWLTVV.

The V call is TRBV6-1, the J call TRBJ1-6; no definite D call. This CDR3 spans 13 amino acids. Germline loops: CDR1 MNHNS, CDR2 SASEGT. Trimming pared 4 bases from V and 7 bases from J, leaving 8 bases between. CDR3 in DNA: TGTGCCAGCAGTGCGGGGTTGAATTCACCCCTCCACTTT. Protein: CASSAGLNSPLHF.

In its sample, this clone was seen a few times. This chain links TRBV6-6 with TRBJ2-2; TRBD2 might be the D (5 bases). Germline assignment: CDR1 MNHNY and CDR2 SVGAGI (reference sequence). Trimming removed 6 bases from V and 3 bases from J, with 11 bases in between. CDR3 length equals 14 residues. CDR3 loop: CASRMNGDTGELFF. In DNA form, the CDR3 reads TGTGCCAGCAGGATGAACGGGGACACCGGGGAGCTGTTTTTT.

The chain has TRBV5-4 and TRBJ1-2; D is uncertain. Trimming pared 5 bases from V and 4 bases from J, leaving 12 bases between. CDR1 SGHNT and CDR2 YYREEE come from the germline V gene (reference sequence). This CDR3 is 13 amino acids long. This chain's CDR3 is CASRNSKSYGYTF. The CDR3 coding sequence is TGTGCCAGCAGAAACAGTAAATCCTATGGCTACACCTTC. The full variable domain, rest sourced from reference TRBV5-4 and TRBJ1-2, is ETGVTQSPTHLIKTRGQQVTLRCSSQSGHNTVSWYQQALGQGPQFIFQYYREEENGRGNFPPRFSGLQFPNYSSELNVNALELDDSALYLCASRNSKSYGYTFGSGTRLTVV.

The chain links TRBV30 to TRBJ2-5; D gene unclear. Trimming pared 0 bases from V and 4 bases from J, leaving 9 bases between. From germline, CDR1 is GTSNPN and CDR2 SVGIG (reference sequence). The CDR3 contains 13 residues. The CDR3: CAWSVRKGETQYF. CDR3 in DNA: TGTGCCTGGAGTGTAAGGAAAGGAGAGACCCAGTACTTC.

This chain links TRBV10-3 with TRBJ1-1; D is unclear. V was clipped by 3 bases and J by 0 bases, with 8 bases between them. This CDR3 contains 14 residues. CDR1 is ENHRY, CDR2 SYGVKD, per germline. Written as DNA, the CDR3 is TGTGCCATCAGTGACCTACACCTGAACACTGAAGCTTTCTTT. It specifies CAISDLHLNTEAFF.

This clone was observed once. The identical CDR3 is also encoded by other nucleotide sequences in the sample. V and J are TRBV29-1 and TRBJ2-4, with TRBD2 as a possible D gene (5 bases). Germline CDR1 SQVTM, CDR2 ANQGSEA. The CDR3 length is 13 residues. V was clipped by 6 bases and J by 0 bases, with 9 bases between them. The CDR3 DNA reads as TGCAGCGTCGGAGGACTAGCCAAAAACATTCAGTACTTC. It encodes CSVGGLAKNIQYF.

J is TRBJ1-1 and V is TRBV5-1; a possible D gene is TRBD1 (5 bases). The CDR3 length is 13 residues. Trimming removed 3 bases at V and 0 bases at J, with 6 bases between. Germline assignment: CDR1 SGHRS and CDR2 YFSETQ. The CDR3 DNA sequence: TGCGCCAGCAGCTCACAGGTGAACACTGAAGCTTTCTTT. Amino acids: CASSSQVNTEAFF.

The genes are TRBV6-5 and TRBJ2-5, with a weak D call TRBD2 (6 bases). This CDR3 is built from 14 residues. Trimming took 2 bases from V and 4 from J, leaving 11 bases between them. Germline-derived CDR1 and CDR2 are MNHEY and SVGAGI. The chain's CDR3 is CASSYGGVGETQYF. The CDR3 region has the DNA TGTGCCAGCAGTTACGGCGGGGTAGGAGAGACCCAGTACTTC.

The chain is built from TRBV4-2 and TRBJ1-5, with 7 positions matching TRBD1. V was pared by 1 base and J by 4 bases, with 4 bases of the junction left unmatched. Per germline, CDR1 LGHNA and CDR2 YNFKEQ. The CDR3 loop spans 15 amino acids. This CDR3 is CASSQVTGPNQPQHF. The CDR3 bases are TGTGCCAGCAGCCAAGTGACAGGGCCTAATCAGCCCCAGCATTTT.

The chain has TRBV6-5 and TRBJ1-1; TRBD1 matches at 10 bases. Germline-derived CDR1 and CDR2 are MNHEY and SVGAGI. The CDR3 contains 14 residues. J was trimmed by 6 bases and V by 6 bases; bases with no gene match: 7. CDR3 nucleotide sequence: TGTGCCAGCAGACAGACAGGGGGCAAACCTGAAGCTTTCTTT. Its translation: CASRQTGGKPEAFF.

The chain uses TRBV6-1 and TRBJ1-1, with 7 bases fitting TRBD1. The CDR3 consists of 14 residues. V shed 2 bases, J shed 7 bases, and the junction held 7 bases outside the gene matches. Germline CDR1 is MNHNS and CDR2 is SASEGT. In DNA form, the CDR3 reads TGTGCCAGCAGTGAAAGGGGGCAGGGCGGTGAAGCTTTCTTT. It translates to CASSERGQGGEAFF.

This clone appeared a few times. This chain connects TRBV29-1 to TRBJ1-2; the D is unclear. The CDR3 is 13 residues long. Germline CDR1 and CDR2: SQVTM and ANQGSEA. Trimming left V 6 bases short and J 7 bases short, with 18 bases between. The CDR3 DNA follows: TGCAGCGTCAGGCCTCTACTTAGGACTGGCTACACCTTC. Protein: CSVRPLLRTGYTF.

Notes on this clone: The final CDR3 position lacks the conserved phenylalanine or tryptophan, pointing to a likely read error. The CDR3 DNA reads as TGTGCCTGGGCTGGACTAGCGGGGACCGGGGAGCTGTTTCTT. Residues: CAWAGLAGTGELFL. The chain has TRBV30 and TRBJ2-2; 12 bases are shared with TRBD2. Germline CDR1 reads GTSNPN; CDR2 reads SVGIG (reference sequence). The V and J ends lost 5 bases and 5 bases, in that order; junction bases with no gene match: 3. The CDR3 runs 14 residues.

V is TRBV5-6 and J is TRBJ2-1, with unresolved D. Per germline, CDR1 SGHDT and CDR2 YYEEEE. Deletions cut 3 bases from V and 2 bases from J, with 15 bases between. The CDR3 covers 16 residues. CDR3 in amino acids: CASSSMVGITYNEQFF. CDR3 nucleotide sequence: TGTGCCAGCAGCTCTATGGTTGGTATTACCTACAATGAGCAGTTCTTC.

The V and J genes are TRBV25-1 and TRBJ1-1, with 8 bases identical to TRBD1. The V gene's germline CDR1 is MGHDK and CDR2 SYGVNS. CDR3 size: 15 residues. The ends lost 3 bases at V and 4 bases at J; junction bases unmatched: 7. DNA for the CDR3: TGTGCCAGCAGTGATCCAGGGGGCCTCCTCACTGAAGCTTTCTTT. Its protein is CASSDPGGLLTEAFF.

V is TRBV7-9 and J is TRBJ1-2; no reliable D call. The V gene lost 5 bases and the J gene lost 1 base, with 2 bases spanning the gap. The CDR3 contains 11 residues. CDR1 and CDR2 (germline): SEHNR, FQNEAQ (reference sequence). The chain's CDR3 is CASSRNYGYTF. CDR3 DNA sequence: TGTGCCAGCAGCCGTAACTATGGCTACACCTTC.

This clone was detected only a few times. The CDR3 nucleotides read TGCAGCGTTACCCAGGGGAACACTGAAGCTTTCTTT. It is translated as CSVTQGNTEAFF. The V call is TRBV29-1, the J call TRBJ1-1; tentatively, D is TRBD1 (5 bases). Germline V gene sequence: CDR1 SQVTM, CDR2 ANQGSEA. The CDR3 sequence is 12 residues long. V was clipped by 5 bases and J by 1 base, with 8 bases between them.

The chain links TRBV14 to TRBJ2-6; D uncertain. The germline V gene has CDR1 SGHDN and CDR2 FVKESK. The CDR3 spans 14 residues. V was shortened by 4 bases and J by 4 bases, with 8 bases between the two germline ends. Here the CDR3 reads CASSPRVGANVLTF. The CDR3 bases are TGTGCCAGCAGCCCCCGGGTAGGGGCCAACGTCCTGACTTTC.

The chain is built from TRBV18 and TRBJ1-5; possible D gene TRBD1, 5 bases. The CDR3 loop spans 14 amino acids. Trimming cost V 6 bases and J 3 bases, with 12 bases left between them. Germline V CDR1 and CDR2: KGHSH, LQKENI. CDR3 in DNA: TGTGCCAGCTCGCTTCAGGGAGTCAATCAGCCCCAGCATTTT. It specifies CASSLQGVNQPQHF.

This clone was picked up a small number of times. The chain is built from TRBV4-1 and TRBJ2-7; 11 positions agree with TRBD2. Germline V gene lookup returns CDR1 MGHRA and CDR2 YSYEKL. Trimming removed 4 bases from V and 4 bases from J; junction bases left unmatched: 6. The CDR3 has 15 residues. DNA for the CDR3: TGCGCCAGCAGCCGGTTAGCGGGAGGGCCTTACGAGCAGTACTTC. This translates into CASSRLAGGPYEQYF.

The gene calls are TRBV7-6 and TRBJ2-5; TRBD2 might be the D (5 bases). This CDR3 comprises 14 residues. Trimming cost V 3 bases and J 1 base, with 9 bases left between them. CDR1 and CDR2 (germline): SGHVS, FNYEAQ. CDR3 nucleotide sequence: TGTGCCAGCAGCTTCAGCGGCCCCCAAGAGACCCAGTACTTC. This gives the protein CASSFSGPQETQYF. Filled out from reference TRBV7-6 and TRBJ2-5, the complete variable domain reads GAGVSQSPRYKVTKRGQDVALRCDPISGHVSLYWYRQALGQGPEFLTYFNYEAQQDKSGLPNDRFSAERPEGSISTLTIQRTEQRDSAMYRCASSFSGPQETQYFGPGTRLLVL.

V usage is TRBV5-1 and J usage is TRBJ2-1; 8 bases are a match to TRBD2. V was pared by 1 base and J by 0 bases, with 3 bases of the junction left unmatched. The CDR3 is 16 amino acids. Germline CDR1 is SGHRS and CDR2 is YFSETQ. In DNA, the CDR3 is TGCGCCAGCAGCTTGTCGGGAGGGAGCTCCTACAATGAGCAGTTCTTC. Translation gives CASSLSGGSSYNEQFF.

The V gene is TRBV5-1, the J gene TRBJ2-5; 9 bases are shared with TRBD2. V lost 5 bases, J lost 3 bases, and 14 bases stayed unmatched. This CDR3 is built from 17 residues. Germline CDR1 reads SGHRS; CDR2 reads YFSETQ. The CDR3 nucleotides read TGCGCCAGCAGGGGACTAGCCGGATGGGGTGGAAAAGAGACCCAGTACTTC. This sequence encodes CASRGLAGWGGKETQYF.

This clone showed up just a few times. The V gene is TRBV5-1, the J gene TRBJ1-1, with D unclear. V was shortened by 4 bases and J by 0 bases, with 10 bases between the two germline ends. The CDR3 has 14 amino acids. Looked up from germline, CDR1 is SGHRS and CDR2 is YFSETQ. The CDR3 nucleotides are TGCGCCAGCAGCAAACAGAACATGAACACTGAAGCTTTCTTT. Translated: CASSKQNMNTEAFF. Combining the CDR3 with reference TRBV5-1 and TRBJ1-1 gives the whole variable domain KAGVTQTPRYLIKTRGQQVTLSCSPISGHRSVSWYQQTPGQGLQFLFEYFSETQRNKGNFPGRFSGRQFSNSRSEMNVSTLELGDSALYLCASSKQNMNTEAFFGQGTRLTVV.

The chain employs TRBV2 and TRBJ1-6, with 8 bases aligning to TRBD1. The CDR3 has 13 amino acids. Trimming removed 7 bases from V and 5 bases from J; junction bases left unmatched: 1. Germline V gene data show CDR1 as SNHLY and CDR2 as FYNNEI. The CDR3: CASKDRDNSPLHF. CDR3 coding DNA: TGTGCCAGCAAGGACAGGGATAATTCACCCCTCCACTTT.

V is TRBV29-1 and J is TRBJ1-2; D ambiguous. Germline CDR1 and CDR2: SQVTM and ANQGSEA. The CDR3 length is 12 residues. Trimming took 4 bases from V and 4 from J, leaving 10 bases between them. In DNA, the CDR3 is TGCAGCGTTGTTTCCGGACGCTATGGCTACACCTTC. Residues: CSVVSGRYGYTF.